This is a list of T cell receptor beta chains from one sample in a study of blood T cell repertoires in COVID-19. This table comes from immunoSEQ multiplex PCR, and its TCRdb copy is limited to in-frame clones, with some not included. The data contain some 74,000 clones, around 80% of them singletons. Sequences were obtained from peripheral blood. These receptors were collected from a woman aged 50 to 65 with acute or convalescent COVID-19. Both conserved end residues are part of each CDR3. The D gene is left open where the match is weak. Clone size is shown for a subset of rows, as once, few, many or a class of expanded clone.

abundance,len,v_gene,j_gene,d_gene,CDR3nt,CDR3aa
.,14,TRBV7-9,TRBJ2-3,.,TGTGCCAGCAGCTTGCAGGGTAGCACAGATACGCAGTATTTT,CASSLQGSTDTQYF
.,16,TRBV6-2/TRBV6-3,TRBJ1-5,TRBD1,TGTGCCAGCAGTCCGGGACAGATTATTAGCAATCAGCCCCAGCATTTT,CASSPGQIISNQPQHF
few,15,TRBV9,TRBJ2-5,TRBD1,TGTGCCAGCAGCGTAGGAACAGGGGGAGGAGAGACCCAGTACTTC,CASSVGTGGGETQYF
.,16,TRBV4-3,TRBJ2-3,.,TGCGCCAGCAGCCAAGTCCTAGCGTCTAGCACAGATACGCGGTATTTT,CASSQVLASSTDTRYF
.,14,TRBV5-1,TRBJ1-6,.,TGCGCCAGCAGCTTGCAGGGTTATAATTCACCCCTCCACTTT,CASSLQGYNSPLHF
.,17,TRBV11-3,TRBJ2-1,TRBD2,TGTGCCAGCAGCTCTGGAGTAGCGGGAGATACCTACAATGAGCAGTTCTTC,CASSSGVAGDTYNEQFF
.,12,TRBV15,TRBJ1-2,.,TGTGCCACCGCCCAACTCAACTATGGCTACACCTTC,CATAQLNYGYTF
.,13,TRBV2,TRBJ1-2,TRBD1,TGTGCCAGCAGCGGGACAGGGAACTATGGCTACACCTTC,CASSGTGNYGYTF
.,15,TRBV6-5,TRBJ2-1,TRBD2,TGTGCCAGCAGTCAGACTAGCGGGGGATGGAATGAGCAGTTCTTC,CASSQTSGGWNEQFF
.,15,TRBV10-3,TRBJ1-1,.,TGTGCCATCAGTGAGGGGGTGGGGCGTCCCACTGAAGCTTTCTTT,CAISEGVGRPTEAFF
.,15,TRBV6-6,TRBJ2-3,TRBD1,TGTGCCAGCAGTATAGGGACAGGTGGCACAGATACGCAGTATTTT,CASSIGTGGTDTQYF
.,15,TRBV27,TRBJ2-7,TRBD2,TGTGCCAGCAGTTTCCTCGGGGGGTCCTCCTACGAGCAGTACTTC,CASSFLGGSSYEQYF
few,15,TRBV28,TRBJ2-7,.,TGTGCCAGCAGCCTTGGACAGAGTAGCTCCTACGAGCAGTACTTC,CASSLGQSSSYEQYF
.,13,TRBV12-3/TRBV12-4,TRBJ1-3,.,TGTGCCAGCAGACTAGGGTCTGGAAACACCATATATTTT,CASRLGSGNTIYF
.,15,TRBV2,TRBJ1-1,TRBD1,TGTGCCAGCAGACTAGACAGGGGCCAGAACACTGAAGCTTTCTTT,CASRLDRGQNTEAFF
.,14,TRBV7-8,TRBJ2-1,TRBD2,TGTGCCAGCGAACGGGGGGGCTCCTACAATGAGCAGTTCTTC,CASERGGSYNEQFF
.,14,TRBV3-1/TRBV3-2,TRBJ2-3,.,TGTGCCAGCAGCTACCTGGGGAGGCCCGATACGCAGTATTTT,CASSYLGRPDTQYF
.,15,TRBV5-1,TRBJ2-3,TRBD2,TGCGCCAGCAGCTTGGGCGGGGGGGCAAAAGATACGCAGTATTTT,CASSLGGGAKDTQYF
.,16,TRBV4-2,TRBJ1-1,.,TGTGCCAGCAGCCAAACCCGTGAGGGAGTCGAAACTGAAGCTTTCTTT,CASSQTREGVETEAFF
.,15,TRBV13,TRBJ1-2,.,TGTGCCAGCAGCTTAGTCAGCGACAGTCACTATGGCTACACCTTC,CASSLVSDSHYGYTF
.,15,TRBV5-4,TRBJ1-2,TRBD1,TGTGCCAGCAGCGCGTGGGGGACAGGGGGCTCTGGCTACACCTTC,CASSAWGTGGSGYTF
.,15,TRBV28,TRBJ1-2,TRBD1,TGTGCCAGCAGGCTCCCGGGACAGGGCCACTATGGCTACACCTTC,CASRLPGQGHYGYTF
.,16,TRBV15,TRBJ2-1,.,TGTGCCACCAGCAGAGATGCGACAAGCTCCTACAATGAGCAGTTCTTC,CATSRDATSSYNEQFF
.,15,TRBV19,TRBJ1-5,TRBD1,TGTGCCAGCTCGGAGACAGGGGGGCCCAATCAGCCCCAGCATTTT,CASSETGGPNQPQHF
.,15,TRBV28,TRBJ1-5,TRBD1,TGTGCCAGCAGCCGTAGGACAGGGTGGAATCAGCCCCAGCATTTT,CASSRRTGWNQPQHF
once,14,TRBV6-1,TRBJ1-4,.,TGTGCCAGCAGTGAGGGGGAGGTTGGTGAAAAACTGTTTTTT,CASSEGEVGEKLFF
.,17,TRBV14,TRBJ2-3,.,TGTGCCAGCAGCCAAGTAGTAGCCGGATGGAGCACAGATACGCAGTATTTT,CASSQVVAGWSTDTQYF
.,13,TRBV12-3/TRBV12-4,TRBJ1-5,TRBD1,TGTGCCAGCAGTTCCGGACAGGGTCAGCCCCAGCATTTT,CASSSGQGQPQHF
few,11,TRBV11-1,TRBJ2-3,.,TGTGCCAGCAGCTTGGCTGATACGCAGTATTTT,CASSLADTQYF
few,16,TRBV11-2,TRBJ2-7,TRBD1,TGTGCCAGCAGCTCCACTTGGCGGACAGGGGGCGACGAGCAGTACTTC,CASSSTWRTGGDEQYF
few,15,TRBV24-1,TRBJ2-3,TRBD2,TGTGCCACCAGTGAAGCGGGGGCAATCGCAGATACGCAGTATTTT,CATSEAGAIADTQYF
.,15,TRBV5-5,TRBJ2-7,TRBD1,TGTGCCAGCAGCTCCCGGACAGGGGGCTACTACGAGCAGTACTTC,CASSSRTGGYYEQYF
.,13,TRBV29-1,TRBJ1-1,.,TGCAGCGTCGTGACAGTTTTCAACACTGAAGCTTTCTTT,CSVVTVFNTEAFF
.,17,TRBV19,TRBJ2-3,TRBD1,TGTGCCAGTAGACCCCTTTGGACAGGGGGCGAGAAAGATACGCAGTATTTT,CASRPLWTGGEKDTQYF
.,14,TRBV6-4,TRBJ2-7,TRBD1,TGTGCCAGCAGTGAAGCCCTCGGGACAGGTACGCAGTACTTC,CASSEALGTGTQYF
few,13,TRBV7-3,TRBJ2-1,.,TGTGCCAGCAGCTTCACTAATGGTAATGAGCAGTTCTTC,CASSFTNGNEQFF
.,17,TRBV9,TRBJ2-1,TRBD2,TGTGCCAGCAGCGTCGCAGCGGGAGGACGGTTGGCAAGTGAGCAGTTCTTC,CASSVAAGGRLASEQFF
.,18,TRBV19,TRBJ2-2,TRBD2,TGTGCCAGTAGTGCCGGGACTAGCGGGGGGGCCTGGACCGGGGAGCTGTTTTTT,CASSAGTSGGAWTGELFF
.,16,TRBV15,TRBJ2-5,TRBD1,TGTGCCACCAGCGCCGGTCAGACAGGGCCAGGAGAGACCCAGTACTTC,CATSAGQTGPGETQYF
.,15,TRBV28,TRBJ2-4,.,TGTGCCAGCAGTTTCTTCGGGACAAGGAAAAACATTCAGTACTTC,CASSFFGTRKNIQYF
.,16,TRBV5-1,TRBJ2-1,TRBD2,TGCGCCAGCAGCTTGGATGGCGGGAGTGCATACAATGAGCAGTTCTTC,CASSLDGGSAYNEQFF
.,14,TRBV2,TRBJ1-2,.,TGTGCCAGCAGTGAATTTGCAGTGAACTATGGCTACACCTTC,CASSEFAVNYGYTF
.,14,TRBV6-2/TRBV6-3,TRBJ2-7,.,TGTGCCAGCAGCCCACACCCGGGAGAGGGCGAGCAGTACTTC,CASSPHPGEGEQYF
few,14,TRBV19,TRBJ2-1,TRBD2,TGTGCCAGTCAGGTGACTAGCGGTATGTATGAGCAGTTCTTC,CASQVTSGMYEQFF
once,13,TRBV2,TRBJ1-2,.,TGTGCCAGCAGTGGGGGCAGGGGTGGTGGCTACACCTTC,CASSGGRGGGYTF
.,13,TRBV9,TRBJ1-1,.,TGTGCCAGCAGCGTAACACAGGTCACTGAAGCTTTCTTT,CASSVTQVTEAFF
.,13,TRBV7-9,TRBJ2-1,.,TGTGCCAGCAGCTTAGGACAGAACAATGAGCAGTTCTTC,CASSLGQNNEQFF
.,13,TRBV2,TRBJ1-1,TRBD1,TGTGCCAGCACAACAGGGGGAAACACTGAAGCTTTCTTT,CASTTGGNTEAFF
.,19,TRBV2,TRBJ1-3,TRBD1,TGTGCCAGCAACTCTTTATCTCGGACAGGCGCCGGGTCTGGAAACACCATATATTTT,CASNSLSRTGAGSGNTIYF
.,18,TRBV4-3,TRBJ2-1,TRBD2,TGCGCCAGCAGCCAATTGGTAGCGGGAGGGGTGAGCTACAATGAGCAGTTCTTC,CASSQLVAGGVSYNEQFF
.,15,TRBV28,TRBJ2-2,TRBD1,TGTGCCAGCATTGTGAGACAGGGGGACACCGGGGAGCTGTTTTTT,CASIVRQGDTGELFF
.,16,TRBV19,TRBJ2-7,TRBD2,TGTGCCAGTAGTATAGCGGGCGCGGGGGGCGCCTACGAGCAGTACTTC,CASSIAGAGGAYEQYF